The present TCR beta chain was sequenced within a study of response to subunit inactivated influenza vaccine. Study conclusions and caveats: Authors suggested each seasonal flu vaccination may recruit only limited numbers of new T cells.

The CDR3 contains 11 residues. Germline CDR1 is DFQATT and CDR2 is SNEGSKA (reference sequence). Each CDR3 protein is one row after TCRdb ran MiXCR on the RT-PCR reads. The repertoire has 700,000 to 900,000 distinct CDR3 sequences, approximately 21% of them found once; the top ten carry roughly 10%. A note on this clonotype: Its antigen is unknown.

The specimen comprised PBMCs from blood, sampled 5 days after vaccination. The J gene is TRBJ1-2, the V gene TRBV20-1; TRBD1 might be the D (6 bases). The TCR was taken from a man aged 50 or older who received an inactivated influenza vaccine. The CDR3 region is CRSSGEGGYTF. The CDR3 nucleotides read TGCAGATCCTCAGGGGAGGGTGGCTACACCTTC.